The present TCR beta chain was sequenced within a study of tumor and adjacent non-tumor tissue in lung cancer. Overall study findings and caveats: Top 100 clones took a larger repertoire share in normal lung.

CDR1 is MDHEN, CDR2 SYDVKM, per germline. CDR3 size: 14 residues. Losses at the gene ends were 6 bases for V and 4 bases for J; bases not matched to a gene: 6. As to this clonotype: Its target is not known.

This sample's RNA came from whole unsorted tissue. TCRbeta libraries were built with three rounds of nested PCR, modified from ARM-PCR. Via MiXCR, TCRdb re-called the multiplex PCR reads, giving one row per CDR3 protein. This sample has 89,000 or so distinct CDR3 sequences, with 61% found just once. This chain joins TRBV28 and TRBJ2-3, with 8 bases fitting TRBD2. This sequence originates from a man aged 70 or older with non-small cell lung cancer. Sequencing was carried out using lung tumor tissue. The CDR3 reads CASSGRAFSDTQYF. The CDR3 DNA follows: TGTGCCAGCAGCGGGAGGGCATTCTCAGATACGCAGTATTTT.